The 17 T cell receptor beta chains below were found in one sample sequenced in a study of PD-1 blockade in classical Hodgkin lymphoma. With no exception, relapse followed autologous stem cell transplantation in all patients, and brentuximab vedotin exposure varied. Measured with immunoSEQ multiplex PCR; TCRdb has only the in-frame clones, and not every one. This sample yields about 43,000 clones, of which around 72% are seen a single time; more than 9.5% belongs to the top ten. This specimen consisted of peripheral blood mononuclear cells (PBMCs), obtained at baseline. The source of these receptors is a human donor with classical Hodgkin lymphoma.

The J gene is TRBJ2-7, the V gene TRBV4-2; tentatively, D is TRBD1 or TRBD2 (5 bases each). V was clipped by 0 bases and J by 2 bases, with 14 bases between them. The CDR3 covers 16 residues. Germline assignment: CDR1 LGHNA and CDR2 YNFKEQ. The CDR3 DNA is TGTGCCAGCAGCCAAGATCAGGGAGACGGTGCCTACGAGCAGTACTTC. Translating gives CASSQDQGDGAYEQYF.

The V gene is TRBV7-9, the J gene TRBJ2-3; D ambiguous. This CDR3 spans 14 amino acids. V was clipped by 5 bases and J by 0 bases, with 9 bases between them. The germline V gene has CDR1 SEHNR and CDR2 FQNEAQ (reference sequence). The CDR3 spells CASSQGVSTDTQYF. The DNA of the CDR3 is TGTGCCAGCAGCCAAGGAGTCAGCACAGATACGCAGTATTTT.

This chain links TRBV6-5 with TRBJ1-2; perhaps TRBD1 as D (5 bases). Trimming removed 0 bases from V and 12 bases from J, with 11 bases in between. CDR1 is MNHEY and CDR2 is SVGAGI in the germline V gene. There are 12 residues in the CDR3. In DNA form, the CDR3 reads TGTGCCAGCAGTTACTCCGGCAGGGCGAACACCTTC. Its protein is CASSYSGRANTF.

The chain links TRBV9 to TRBJ1-2; 9 bases align to TRBD1. Germline lookup yields CDR1 SGDLS and CDR2 YYNGEE. This CDR3 is built from 15 residues. V trimming: 0 bases; J trimming: 4 bases; junction bases outside the gene matches: 4. The CDR3 sequence is CASSVGSGQGYGYTF. In DNA, the CDR3 is TGTGCCAGCAGCGTAGGTTCGGGACAGGGCTATGGCTACACCTTC.

The chain combines TRBV6-1 with TRBJ1-5; D not resolved. Germline V lookup: CDR1 MNHNS, CDR2 SASEGT. The CDR3 is 12 amino acids. With 6 bases removed from V and 4 bases from J, the gap between germline ends came to 7 bases. The CDR3 DNA follows: TGTGCCAGCAGAAGTTCTAATCAGCCCCAGCATTTT. It encodes CASRSSNQPQHF.

This chain links TRBV7-2 with TRBJ1-1, with 10 positions matching TRBD1. The CDR3 spans 15 residues. The junction had 9 bases not matched to a gene; V was cut back by 5 bases and J by 6 bases. Per germline, CDR1 SGHTA and CDR2 FQGNSA. The CDR3 is CASSPPTGGRAEAFF. DNA for the CDR3: TGTGCCAGCAGCCCCCCGACAGGGGGCCGCGCTGAAGCTTTCTTT.

The chain carries TRBV11-3 and TRBJ2-5; 9 nucleotides align to TRBD1. With V trimmed by 4 bases and J by 5 bases, 5 bases remained unmatched. The CDR3 contains 14 residues. Germline V gives CDR1 SGHNT, CDR2 YENEEA. The CDR3 reads CASSSGDRDETQYF. The CDR3 DNA reads as TGTGCCAGCAGCTCCGGGGACAGGGATGAGACCCAGTACTTC.

The CDR3 loop is CASSEGTGDDQPQHF. The CDR3 DNA sequence: TGTGCCAGCAGCGAGGGGACAGGGGATGATCAGCCCCAGCATTTT. The rearrangement uses TRBV9 and TRBJ1-5; 10 nucleotides agree with TRBD1. There are 15 residues in the CDR3. Trimming took 3 bases from V and 5 from J; bases not matched to a gene: 5. CDR1 and CDR2 (germline): SGDLS, YYNGEE. The variable domain in full, completed from reference TRBV9 and TRBJ1-5, reads DSGVTQTPKHLITATGQRVTLRCSPRSGDLSVYWYQQSLDQGLQFLIQYYNGEERAKGNILERFSAQQFPDLHSELNLSSLELGDSALYFCASSEGTGDDQPQHFGDGTRLSIL.

The chain is built from TRBV28 and TRBJ1-4, with a weak D call TRBD1 (6 bases). This CDR3 is built from 14 residues. Germline CDR1 is MDHEN and CDR2 is SYDVKM. With 6 bases removed from V and 8 bases from J, the gap between germline ends came to 16 bases. DNA of the CDR3: TGTGCCAGCAGCGGAGGGGGAGCGCGGGAAAAACTGTTTTTT. It encodes CASSGGGAREKLFF.

There are a few counts of this clone. V usage is TRBV7-9 and J usage is TRBJ2-7; 9 nucleotides match TRBD1. Germline lookup yields CDR1 SEHNR and CDR2 FQNEAQ (reference sequence). Germline trimming cut 5 bases from V and 4 bases from J; bases unmatched to any gene: 6. This CDR3 comprises 14 residues. The CDR3 coding sequence is TGTGCCAGCAGCGCCGGGACAGGGTTTTACGAGCAGTACTTC. Protein sequence: CASSAGTGFYEQYF.

The chain is built from TRBV2 and TRBJ1-2, with D unresolved. The CDR3 length is 13 residues. The V and J ends lost 3 bases and 5 bases respectively, with 10 bases between them. CDR1 SNHLY and CDR2 FYNNEI come from the germline V gene. The CDR3 reads CASSDRGRYGYTF. In DNA, the CDR3 is TGTGCCAGCAGTGACCGGGGTCGGTATGGCTACACCTTC.

The V call is TRBV6-9, the J call TRBJ1-6; possibly TRBD1 for D (6 bases). Trimming cost V 6 bases and J 6 bases, with 15 bases left between them. The CDR3 covers 15 residues. CDR1 is MNHGY and CDR2 is SVAAGI in the germline V gene. The CDR3, as DNA: TGTGCCAGCAGGCCGGACAGCCGGTCTAATTCACCCCTCCACTTT. Translation gives CASRPDSRSNSPLHF.

This clone has more than one count but fewer than ten. This chain links TRBV9 with TRBJ2-3; D ambiguous. Germline V gene lookup returns CDR1 SGDLS and CDR2 YYNGEE. Trimming removed 3 bases from V and 2 bases from J, with 13 bases in between. The CDR3 loop spans 15 amino acids. CDR3 protein: CASSAPYGSTDTQYF. DNA of the CDR3: TGTGCCAGCAGCGCTCCGTACGGATCCACAGATACGCAGTATTTT.

The chain employs TRBV7-6 and TRBJ1-1, with TRBD1 matching 7 bases. Germline lookup yields CDR1 SGHVS and CDR2 FNYEAQ. With V trimmed by 0 bases and J by 8 bases, 6 bases remained unmatched. There are 14 residues in the CDR3. The DNA for the CDR3 is TGTGCCAGCAGCTTAGCGGACAGGTCAGACGAAGCTTTCTTT. It translates to CASSLADRSDEAFF.

The chain recombines TRBV19 with TRBJ1-5; D not certain. Looked up from germline, CDR1 is LNHDA and CDR2 is SQIVND (reference sequence). V shed 7 bases and J shed 7 bases, with 11 bases lying between them. The CDR3 is made up of 12 amino acids. The CDR3, as DNA: TGTGCCAGTAATCGAGGAGGACAGCCCCAGCATTTT. Translated, it gives CASNRGGQPQHF.

This clone was counted only a few times. This rearrangement joins TRBV11-2 to TRBJ2-3, with 8 bases that match TRBD1. Germline V gene lookup returns CDR1 SGHAT and CDR2 FQNNGV. With 5 bases clipped from V and 5 bases from J, the junction kept 6 bases outside the gene matches. The CDR3 extends over 14 amino acids. The CDR3 nucleotides are TGTGCCAGCAGCCAGCAACAGGGGGTAGATACGCAGTATTTT. Its protein product is CASSQQQGVDTQYF.

This sequence joins TRBV6-1 and TRBJ2-1, with D perhaps TRBD1 or TRBD2 (6 bases each). CDR3 size: 14 residues. Germline V gene lookup returns CDR1 MNHNS and CDR2 SASEGT. Between the trimmed V and J ends, which lost 6 bases and 3 bases, there was a span of 12 bases. CDR3 DNA sequence: TGTGCCAGCAGAGGGGGGCTGCACTACAATGAGCAGTTCTTC. Amino acid sequence: CASRGGLHYNEQFF.